This TCR beta chain was observed in a study of pediatric ulcerative colitis. No immunosuppressive drugs were given to ulcerative colitis patients before diagnostic colonoscopy. The CDR3 consists of 15 residues. V lost 2 bases and J lost 3, with 14 bases in between. Germline V gene sequence: CDR1 SGHRS, CDR2 YFSETQ. The assay was run at survey level. Method: immunoSEQ multiplex PCR; TCRdb's copy keeps in-frame clones and lacks some. The sample yields 25,000 to 35,000 clones, more than 75% seen once. The genes are TRBV5-1 and TRBJ1-2, with a possible D match to TRBD1 (6 bases). The material sequenced was blood. The sequence derives from a boy younger than 18 with severe ulcerative colitis. CDR3 sequence reads: CASSFDPDSHYGYTF. CDR3 DNA: TGCGCCAGCAGCTTTGATCCGGACAGCCACTATGGCTACACCTTC.